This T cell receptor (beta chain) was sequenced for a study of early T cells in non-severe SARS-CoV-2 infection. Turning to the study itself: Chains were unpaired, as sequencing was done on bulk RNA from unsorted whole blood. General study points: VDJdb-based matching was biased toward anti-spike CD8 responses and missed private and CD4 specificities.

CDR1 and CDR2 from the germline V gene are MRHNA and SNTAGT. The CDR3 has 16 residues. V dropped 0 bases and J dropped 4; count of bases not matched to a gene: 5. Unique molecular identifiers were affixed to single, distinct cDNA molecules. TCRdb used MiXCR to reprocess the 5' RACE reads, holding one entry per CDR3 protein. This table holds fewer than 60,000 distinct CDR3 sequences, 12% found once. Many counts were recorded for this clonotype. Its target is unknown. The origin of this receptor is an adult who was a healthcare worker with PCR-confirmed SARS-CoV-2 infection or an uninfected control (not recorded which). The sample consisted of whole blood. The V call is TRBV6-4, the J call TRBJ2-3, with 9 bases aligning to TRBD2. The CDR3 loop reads CASSDSSGSGADTQYF. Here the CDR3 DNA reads TGTGCCAGCAGTGACTCTAGCGGGAGTGGGGCAGATACGCAGTATTTT.